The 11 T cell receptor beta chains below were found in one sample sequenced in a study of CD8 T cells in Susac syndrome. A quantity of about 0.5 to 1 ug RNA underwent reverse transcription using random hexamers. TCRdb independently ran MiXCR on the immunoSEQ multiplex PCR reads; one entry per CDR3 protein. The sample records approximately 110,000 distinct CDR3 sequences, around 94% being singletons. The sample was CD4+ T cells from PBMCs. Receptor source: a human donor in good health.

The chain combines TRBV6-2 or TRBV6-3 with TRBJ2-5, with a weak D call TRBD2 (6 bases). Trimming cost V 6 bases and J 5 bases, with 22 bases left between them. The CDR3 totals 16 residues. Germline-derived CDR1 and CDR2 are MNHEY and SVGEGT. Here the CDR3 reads CASRPLLDRGKETQYF. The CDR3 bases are TGTGCCAGCAGACCCCTCCTCGACCGGGGGAAGGAGACCCAGTACTTC.

The CDR3: CATSLGGRGTDTQYF. CDR3 sequence (DNA): TGTGCCACCAGCCTCGGGGGCAGGGGTACAGATACGCAGTATTTT. The chain has TRBV24-1 and TRBJ2-3; D might be TRBD1 or TRBD2, each matching 6 bases. Deletions cut 7 bases from V and 3 bases from J, with 16 bases between. The CDR3 spans 15 residues. From germline, CDR1 is KGHDR and CDR2 SFDVKD.

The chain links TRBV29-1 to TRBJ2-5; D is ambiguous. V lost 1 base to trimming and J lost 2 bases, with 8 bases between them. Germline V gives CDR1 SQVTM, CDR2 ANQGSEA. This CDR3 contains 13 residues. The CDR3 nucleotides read TGCAGCGTTGAAGGGACGGATCAAGAGACCCAGTACTTC. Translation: CSVEGTDQETQYF.

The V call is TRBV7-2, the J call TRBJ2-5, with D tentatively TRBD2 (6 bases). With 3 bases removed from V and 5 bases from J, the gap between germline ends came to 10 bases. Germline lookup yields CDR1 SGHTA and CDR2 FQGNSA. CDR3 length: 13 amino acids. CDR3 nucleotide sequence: TGTGCCAGCAGCTTCGGGGGTCCCGAGACCCAGTACTTC. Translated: CASSFGGPETQYF.

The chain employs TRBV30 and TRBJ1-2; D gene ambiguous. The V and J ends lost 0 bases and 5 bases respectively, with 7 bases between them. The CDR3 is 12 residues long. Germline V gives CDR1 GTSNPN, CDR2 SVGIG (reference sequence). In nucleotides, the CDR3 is TGTGCCTGGAGTGTACGGGATTATGGCTACACCTTC. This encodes CAWSVRDYGYTF.

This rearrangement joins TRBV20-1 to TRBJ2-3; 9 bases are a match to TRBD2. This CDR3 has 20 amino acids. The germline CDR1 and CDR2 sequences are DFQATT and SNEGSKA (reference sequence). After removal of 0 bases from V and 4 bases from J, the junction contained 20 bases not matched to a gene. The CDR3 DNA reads TGCAGTGCTAGAGATTGGAGCGGGAGGCCCGCCCACCTTTTCTCAGATACGCAGTATTTT. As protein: CSARDWSGRPAHLFSDTQYF.

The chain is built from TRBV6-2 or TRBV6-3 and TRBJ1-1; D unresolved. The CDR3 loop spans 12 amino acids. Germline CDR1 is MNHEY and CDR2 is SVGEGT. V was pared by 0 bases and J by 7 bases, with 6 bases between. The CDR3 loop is CASSYSKGEAFF. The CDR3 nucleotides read TGTGCCAGCAGTTACTCGAAGGGTGAAGCTTTCTTT.

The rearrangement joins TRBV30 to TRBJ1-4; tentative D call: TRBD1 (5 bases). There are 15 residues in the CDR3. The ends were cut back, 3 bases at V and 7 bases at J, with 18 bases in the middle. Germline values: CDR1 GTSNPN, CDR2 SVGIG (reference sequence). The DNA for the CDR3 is TGTGCCTGGAGGGGCAAAAGGGGAGGCGGTGAAAAACTGTTTTTT. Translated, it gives CAWRGKRGGGEKLFF.

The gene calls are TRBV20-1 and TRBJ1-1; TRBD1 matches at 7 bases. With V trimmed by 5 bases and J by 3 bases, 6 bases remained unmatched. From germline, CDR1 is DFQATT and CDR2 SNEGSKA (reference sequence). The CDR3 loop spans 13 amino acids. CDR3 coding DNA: TGCAGTGCTTCGGGGACAGCCTACACTGAAGCTTTCTTT. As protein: CSASGTAYTEAFF.

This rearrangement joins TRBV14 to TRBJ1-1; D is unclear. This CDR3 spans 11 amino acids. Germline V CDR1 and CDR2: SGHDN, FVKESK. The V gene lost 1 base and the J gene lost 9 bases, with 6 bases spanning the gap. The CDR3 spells CASSQGLKAFF. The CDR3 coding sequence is TGTGCCAGCAGCCAAGGGTTAAAAGCTTTCTTT.

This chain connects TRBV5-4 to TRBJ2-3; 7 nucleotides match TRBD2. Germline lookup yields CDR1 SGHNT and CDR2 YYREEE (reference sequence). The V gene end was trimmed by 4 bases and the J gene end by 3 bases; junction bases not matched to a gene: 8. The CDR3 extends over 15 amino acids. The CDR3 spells CASSPLAERTDTQYF. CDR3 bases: TGTGCCAGCAGCCCTCTAGCGGAGAGGACAGATACGCAGTATTTT. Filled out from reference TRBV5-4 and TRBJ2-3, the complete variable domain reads ETGVTQSPTHLIKTRGQQVTLRCSSQSGHNTVSWYQQALGQGPQFIFQYYREEENGRGNFPPRFSGLQFPNYSSELNVNALELDDSALYLCASSPLAERTDTQYFGPGTRLTVL.